The 3 T cell receptor beta chains presented below share a single source sample, sequenced in a study of memory CD8 T cells in hepatitis C reinfection. Time point meaning: pre-reinfection, 55 to 20 weeks before reinfection detection. No in vitro expansion preceded TCR sequencing of the sorted cells. This table comes from immunoSEQ multiplex PCR, and its TCRdb copy is limited to in-frame clones, with some not included. The repertoire consists of approximately 50,000 clones, with roughly 86% occurring once and the leading ten covering 0.95% to 1.1%. Material: naive CD8+ T cells sorted from blood. The source of these receptors is a man between 18 and 29 years old with hepatitis C virus infection.

The chain combines TRBV11-2 with TRBJ2-7, with 8 bases lining up with TRBD1. CDR3 length: 14 residues. CDR1 and CDR2 (germline): SGHAT, FQNNGV. V lost 5 bases, J lost 4 bases, and 7 bases stayed unmatched. CDR3 in amino acids: CASSPTDRVYEQYF. CDR3 bases: TGTGCCAGCAGCCCCACGGACAGGGTATACGAGCAGTACTTC.

This clone was observed a few times. The V and J genes are TRBV6-5 and TRBJ1-1, with TRBD1 identical over 9 bases. V trimming: 0 bases; J trimming: 3 bases; junction bases outside the gene matches: 5. This CDR3 is 16 amino acids long. Germline CDR1 is MNHEY and CDR2 is SVGAGI. CDR3 sequence: CASSYSGTGWDTEAFF. The CDR3 DNA is TGTGCCAGCAGTTACTCGGGGACAGGGTGGGACACTGAAGCTTTCTTT.

J is TRBJ2-3 and V is TRBV19; weak D call: TRBD1 (6 bases). This CDR3 comprises 15 residues. In germline, CDR1 is LNHDA, CDR2 SQIVND (reference sequence). V lost 4 bases to trimming and J lost 0 bases, with 11 bases between them. CDR3: CASSRGQFSTDTQYF. The CDR3 DNA sequence: TGTGCCAGTAGTAGAGGACAGTTTAGCACAGATACGCAGTATTTT.